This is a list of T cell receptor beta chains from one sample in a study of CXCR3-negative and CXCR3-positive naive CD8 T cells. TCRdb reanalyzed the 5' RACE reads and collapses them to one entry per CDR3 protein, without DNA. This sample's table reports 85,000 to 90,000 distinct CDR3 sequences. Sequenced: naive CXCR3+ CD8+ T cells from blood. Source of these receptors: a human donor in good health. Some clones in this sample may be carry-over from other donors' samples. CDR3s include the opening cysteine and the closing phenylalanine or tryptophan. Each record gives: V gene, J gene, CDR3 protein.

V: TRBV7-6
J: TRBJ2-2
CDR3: CASSAGLPGELFF

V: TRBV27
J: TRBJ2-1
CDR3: CASSLGGGENEQFF

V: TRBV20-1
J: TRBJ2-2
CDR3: CSARDLDTGVANTGELFF

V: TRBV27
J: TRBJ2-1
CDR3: CASSFGTGDNEQFF

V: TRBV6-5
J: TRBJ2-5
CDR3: CASSYSLRDTNQETQYF

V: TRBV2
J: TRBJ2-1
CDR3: CASLASGKNEQFF

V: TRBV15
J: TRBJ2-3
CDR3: CATSRERGSTDTQYF

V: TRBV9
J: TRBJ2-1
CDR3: CASSATSGRADEQFF

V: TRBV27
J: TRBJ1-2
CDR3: CASSLAGSNYGYTF

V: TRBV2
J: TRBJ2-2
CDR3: CASSDDGVGTGELFF

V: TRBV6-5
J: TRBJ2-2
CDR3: CASSYSGGGSSTGELFF

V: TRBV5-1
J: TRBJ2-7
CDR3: CASSFFPLAGTYEQYF

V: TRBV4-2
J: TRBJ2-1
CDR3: CASSQAGVRGSSYNEQFF

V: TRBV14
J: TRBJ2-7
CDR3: CASSPRGQGSYEQYF

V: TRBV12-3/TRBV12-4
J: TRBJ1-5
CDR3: CASSFAGSEPQHF

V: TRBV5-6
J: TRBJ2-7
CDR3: CASSRTSYEQYF

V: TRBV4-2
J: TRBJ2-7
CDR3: CASSQEAVWREQYF

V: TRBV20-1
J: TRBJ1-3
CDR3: CSASPPLQRGNTIYF

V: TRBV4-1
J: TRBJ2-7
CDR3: CASSRFTGGGEYEQYF

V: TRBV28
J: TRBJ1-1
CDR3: CASLEGMNTEAFF

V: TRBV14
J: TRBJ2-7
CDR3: CASSRQGVSYEQYF

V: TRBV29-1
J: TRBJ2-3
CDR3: CSAAGLEDTQYF

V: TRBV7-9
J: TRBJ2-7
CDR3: CASSPGTGNRKYF

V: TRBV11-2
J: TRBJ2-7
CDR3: CASSFGTVSSYEQYF